The 28 T cell receptor beta chains below all came from one sample that was sequenced in a study of blood T cell repertoires in COVID-19. Assay: immunoSEQ multiplex PCR; the TCRdb copy retains only in-frame clones and omits some. The table shows 110,000 to 150,000 clones, with roughly 90% occurring only once. The sample comprised PBMCs or T cells enriched from blood (not recorded which). These receptors came from a man aged 45-65 years who had recovered from COVID-19.

This chain joins TRBV5-1 and TRBJ2-3; D is possibly TRBD2 (5 bases). The germline gives CDR1 SGHRS, CDR2 YFSETQ. The CDR3 totals 14 residues. V was shortened by 2 bases and J by 4 bases, with 11 bases between the two germline ends. The CDR3 nucleotides read TGCGCCAGCAGCTTACTGATCGGGGCAGATACGCAGTATTTT. Translation gives CASSLLIGADTQYF.

The chain recombines TRBV9 with TRBJ1-2, with 9 bases lining up with TRBD1. The CDR3 is 15 amino acids. V shed 4 bases, J shed 4 bases, and the junction held 8 bases outside the gene matches. Germline lookup yields CDR1 SGDLS and CDR2 YYNGEE. The CDR3 loop reads CASSSTGGESYGYTF. The CDR3, as DNA: TGTGCCAGCAGCTCGACAGGGGGTGAAAGCTATGGCTACACCTTC.

This clone was counted once. CDR3 residues: CSANKGGQGGEKLFF. In DNA, the CDR3 is TGCAGCGCCAACAAAGGGGGACAGGGGGGTGAAAAACTGTTTTTT. V usage is TRBV29-1 and J usage is TRBJ1-4; 11 nucleotides align to TRBD1. The ends lost 7 bases at V and 7 bases at J; junction bases unmatched: 11. CDR3 length: 15 residues. CDR1 is SQVTM, CDR2 ANQGSEA, per germline.

J is TRBJ1-2 and V is TRBV7-9; no clear D gene. Germline V lookup: CDR1 SEHNR, CDR2 FQNEAQ (reference sequence). With 6 bases removed from V and 10 bases from J, the gap between germline ends came to 27 bases. This CDR3 comprises 16 residues. This CDR3 is CASSHTPTVSSMAYTF. DNA for the CDR3: TGTGCCAGCAGTCATACCCCCACAGTCTCTTCTATGGCCTACACCTTC.

V usage is TRBV20-1 and J usage is TRBJ2-1, with D maybe TRBD2 (5 bases). This CDR3 is built from 11 residues. The V gene lost 5 bases and the J gene lost 12 bases, with 14 bases spanning the gap. Germline V gene lookup returns CDR1 DFQATT and CDR2 SNEGSKA (reference sequence). CDR3 DNA sequence: TGCAGTGCTCTTTTTGCGGGTGGGCAGTTCTTC. This codes for CSALFAGGQFF.

The chain carries TRBV27 and TRBJ1-2; possibly TRBD1 for D (5 bases). Germline V gives CDR1 MNHEY, CDR2 SMNVEV (reference sequence). CDR3 size: 15 residues. V gave up 0 bases and J gave up 1 base, with 9 bases separating them. DNA of the CDR3: TGTGCCAGCAGTTTATCCAGACAGAATAACTATGGCTACACCTTC. Its translation: CASSLSRQNNYGYTF.

J is TRBJ2-2 and V is TRBV7-2, with TRBD2 matching over 7 bases. J lost 5 bases, V lost 3 bases, and 0 bases had no gene match. Germline V gives CDR1 SGHTA, CDR2 FQGNSA. CDR3 size: 13 residues. The CDR3 coding sequence is TGTGCCAGCAGCTTCGGGGGGACCGGGGAGCTGTTTTTT. Its protein is CASSFGGTGELFF.

The rearrangement joins TRBV7-2 to TRBJ2-2; D gene ambiguous. The germline V gene encodes CDR1 SGHTA and CDR2 FQGNSA. Trimming shortened V by 2 bases and J by 1 base, and 8 bases separated the two germline ends. CDR3 length: 15 amino acids. The chain's CDR3 is CASSLFAGNTGELFF. Written as DNA, the CDR3 is TGTGCCAGCAGCTTATTTGCAGGGAACACCGGGGAGCTGTTTTTT.

This clone was counted between two and nine times. The rearrangement uses TRBV28 and TRBJ1-5; tentatively, D is TRBD1 (5 bases). This CDR3 has 14 amino acids. CDR1 and CDR2 from the germline V gene are MDHEN and SYDVKM. Between the trimmed V and J ends, which lost 4 bases and 3 bases, there was a span of 10 bases. The CDR3 loop is CASSSGHPNQPQHF. CDR3 DNA sequence: TGTGCCAGCAGTTCAGGACATCCCAATCAGCCCCAGCATTTT.

The CDR3 nucleotides are TGTGCCAGCAGCCGTGGACCAGGAGGAACCGGGGAGCTGTTTTTT. Translated: CASSRGPGGTGELFF. This chain joins TRBV7-9 and TRBJ2-2; a weak D match, TRBD2 (5 bases). There are 15 residues in the CDR3. In germline, CDR1 is SEHNR, CDR2 FQNEAQ (reference sequence). V dropped 5 bases and J dropped 5 bases, with 15 bases sitting between them.

The chain joins TRBV28 to TRBJ2-7; D call uncertain. This CDR3 comprises 15 residues. The germline V gene has CDR1 MDHEN and CDR2 SYDVKM. Trimming pared 3 bases from V and 3 bases from J, leaving 15 bases between. CDR3: CASSLVGATFYEQYF. The CDR3 region has the DNA TGTGCCAGCAGTTTGGTTGGAGCGACGTTCTACGAGCAGTACTTC.

The genes are TRBV6-5 and TRBJ1-1, with 10 nucleotides matching TRBD1. The germline gives CDR1 MNHEY, CDR2 SVGAGI. V trimming: 6 bases; J trimming: 4 bases; junction bases outside the gene matches: 8. The CDR3 loop spans 15 amino acids. The CDR3 sequence: CASRKDRGLGTEAFF. The CDR3 DNA is TGTGCCAGCAGAAAAGACAGGGGGCTTGGCACTGAAGCTTTCTTT.

The rearrangement links TRBV19 to TRBJ1-1; 7 bases are a match to TRBD1. This CDR3 is 15 amino acids long. The V segment lost 1 base and the J segment 8 bases; nucleotides outside the gene matches: 10. Germline V lookup: CDR1 LNHDA, CDR2 SQIVND (reference sequence). The CDR3 here is CASSIGRTGVSEAFF. As DNA, the CDR3 is TGTGCCAGTAGTATAGGTCGAACAGGGGTCTCCGAAGCTTTCTTT.

This chain joins TRBV28 and TRBJ2-7; no clear D. The CDR3 sequence is 12 residues long. The V end lost 5 bases, the J end lost 0 bases, and 5 bases lay between the germline ends. Per the germline V gene, CDR1 is MDHEN and CDR2 is SYDVKM. CDR3 DNA: TGTGCCAGCAGTACAGCCTCCTACGAGCAGTACTTC. As protein: CASSTASYEQYF. The whole variable domain, remainder taken from reference TRBV28 and TRBJ2-7, is DVKVTQSSRYLVKRTGEKVFLECVQDMDHENMFWYRQDPGLGLRLIYFSYDVKMKEKGDIPEGYSVSREKKERFSLILESASTNQTSMYLCASSTASYEQYFGPGTRLTVT.

This clone showed up just once. The rearrangement links TRBV18 to TRBJ1-1; 7 bases agree with TRBD1. This CDR3 has 15 amino acids. Trimming cost V 3 bases and J 0 bases; bases outside gene matches: 4. Germline CDR1 is KGHSH and CDR2 is LQKENI. The CDR3 sequence: CASSPDQGVNTEAFF. The CDR3, as DNA: TGTGCCAGCTCACCGGACCAGGGGGTGAACACTGAAGCTTTCTTT.

V is TRBV18 and J is TRBJ2-2; no clear D gene. Germline CDR1 is KGHSH and CDR2 is LQKENI. Trimming removed 2 bases at V and 6 bases at J, with 13 bases between. The CDR3 runs to 15 residues. The CDR3 DNA reads as TGTGCCAGCTCACCATCCCGAGACAACTCCGGGGAGCTGTTTTTT. It specifies CASSPSRDNSGELFF.

J is TRBJ1-2 and V is TRBV28; D not resolved. V shed 6 bases and J shed 3 bases, with 11 bases lying between them. From germline, CDR1 is MDHEN and CDR2 SYDVKM. The CDR3 extends over 13 amino acids. CDR3 DNA: TGTGCCAGCAGAACGGGTCTTGACTATGGCTACACCTTC. Protein product: CASRTGLDYGYTF.

V gene TRBV5-4 combines with J gene TRBJ2-5, with a tentative D call TRBD1 (7 bases). V was pared by 3 bases and J by 5 bases, with 20 bases between. Per germline, CDR1 SGHNT and CDR2 YYREEE (reference sequence). The CDR3 extends over 16 amino acids. CDR3: CASSSPGGGAGETQYF. The CDR3 nucleotides are TGTGCCAGCAGCTCCCCAGGAGGGGGCGCGGGGGAGACCCAGTACTTC.

The V gene is TRBV19, the J gene TRBJ2-2; 8 nucleotides agree with TRBD2. Germline V CDR1 and CDR2: LNHDA, SQIVND (reference sequence). With 4 bases clipped from V and 0 bases from J, the junction kept 4 bases outside the gene matches. This CDR3 contains 16 residues. CDR3 coding DNA: TGTGCCAGTAGTACGTTAGCGGGAACGAACACCGGGGAGCTGTTTTTT. This encodes CASSTLAGTNTGELFF.

The CDR3 loop reads CASSPLSRAGVFEQYF. CDR3 sequence (DNA): TGTGCCAGCAGTCCGCTGAGTCGCGCGGGAGTGTTCGAGCAGTACTTC. This chain uses TRBV28 with TRBJ2-7, with TRBD2 identical over 7 bases. The CDR3 covers 16 residues. Trimming at V came to 5 bases and at J to 6 bases, leaving 16 bases not matched to a gene. The germline gives CDR1 MDHEN, CDR2 SYDVKM.

CDR3 nucleotides: TGCGCCAGCAGCTTGAAGCAGGGGGATGCCACTGAAGCTTTCTTT. Translation: CASSLKQGDATEAFF. The chain has TRBV5-1 and TRBJ1-1; 7 bases fit TRBD1. Germline CDR1 reads SGHRS; CDR2 reads YFSETQ. V gave up 1 base and J gave up 4 bases; unmatched junction bases: 7. This CDR3 region has 15 residues.

The sample holds a few counts of this clone. The chain employs TRBV15 and TRBJ1-6, with 9 bases identical to TRBD1. V shed 9 bases and J 5 bases; nucleotides not matched to a gene: 5. CDR1 and CDR2 (germline): LNHNV, YYDKDF (reference sequence). There are 14 residues in the CDR3. This CDR3 is CATTQGAHNSPLHF. DNA for the CDR3: TGTGCCACGACACAGGGGGCACATAATTCACCCCTCCACTTT.

The chain is built from TRBV2 and TRBJ1-6; 8 bases map to TRBD1. This CDR3 is built from 15 residues. Germline CDR1 SNHLY, CDR2 FYNNEI. J gave up 5 bases and V 4 bases, and 4 bases lay outside the gene matches. CDR3 region: CASSVNRGDNSPLHF. The CDR3 region has the DNA TGTGCCAGCAGTGTAAACAGGGGGGATAATTCACCCCTCCACTTT.

A single count supports this clone. The chain carries TRBV5-1 and TRBJ2-1; 7 bases agree with TRBD1. This CDR3 has 13 residues. Trimming at V came to 4 bases and at J to 6 bases, leaving 4 bases not matched to a gene. Germline loops: CDR1 SGHRS, CDR2 YFSETQ. CDR3 sequence reads: CASSLGTVNEQFF. In DNA, the CDR3 is TGCGCCAGCAGCCTAGGGACAGTCAATGAGCAGTTCTTC.

The chain couples TRBV19 to TRBJ2-2; the match to TRBD1 covers 9 bases. Germline V CDR1 and CDR2: LNHDA, SQIVND (reference sequence). The ends lost 5 bases at V and 5 bases at J; junction bases unmatched: 6. The CDR3 loop spans 15 amino acids. The CDR3 loop reads CASSATGGLTGELFF. The CDR3, as DNA: TGTGCCAGTAGTGCGACAGGGGGATTGACCGGGGAGCTGTTTTTT.

The chain carries TRBV28 and TRBJ1-1; 7 bases align to TRBD1. Germline CDR1 and CDR2: MDHEN and SYDVKM. V was pared by 5 bases and J by 1 base, with 7 bases of the junction left unmatched. CDR3 length equals 15 residues. The CDR3 DNA reads TGTGCCAGCAGTCCAAGGGGGCATGGGAACACTGAAGCTTTCTTT. Translating gives CASSPRGHGNTEAFF.

The chain combines TRBV30 with TRBJ1-2; D not certain. The V gene's germline CDR1 is GTSNPN and CDR2 SVGIG (reference sequence). Deletions cut 1 base from V and 1 base from J, with 4 bases between. This CDR3 is 12 amino acids long. The chain's CDR3 is CAWSAGNYGYTF. The CDR3 DNA follows: TGTGCCTGGAGTGCGGGTAACTATGGCTACACCTTC.

The chain employs TRBV30 and TRBJ1-4; perhaps TRBD1 as D (5 bases). Between the trimmed V and J ends, which lost 1 base and 7 bases, there was a span of 10 bases. Germline values: CDR1 GTSNPN, CDR2 SVGIG (reference sequence). CDR3 length: 13 amino acids. CDR3 coding DNA: TGTGCCTGGAGTGCAGGGTCGCGTGAAAAACTGTTTTTT. Translating gives CAWSAGSREKLFF.